The 28 T cell receptor beta chains below were found in one sample sequenced in a study of blood T cell repertoires in COVID-19. This table comes from immunoSEQ multiplex PCR, and its TCRdb copy is limited to in-frame clones, with some not included. The sample lists around 470,000 clones; approximately 89% were seen once. The sequencing sample was made of peripheral blood. The receptor source for this set is a man between 18 and 35 years old with COVID-19, enrolled during active disease.

V and J are TRBV5-5 and TRBJ2-7; D is possibly TRBD1 (6 bases). This CDR3 comprises 15 residues. Trimming pared 4 bases from V and 3 bases from J, leaving 17 bases between. CDR1 and CDR2 (germline): SGHKS, YYEKEE (reference sequence). The CDR3 coding sequence is TGTGCCAGCAGCGTTGGACAGACGTCCGTCTACGAGCAGTACTTC. It specifies CASSVGQTSVYEQYF. Combining the CDR3 with reference TRBV5-5 and TRBJ2-7 gives the whole variable domain DAGVTQSPTHLIKTRGQQVTLRCSPISGHKSVSWYQQVLGQGPQFIFQYYEKEERGRGNFPDRFSARQFPNYSSELNVNALLLGDSALYLCASSVGQTSVYEQYFGPGTRLTVT.

This clone was detected a few times. The genes are TRBV6-1 and TRBJ2-3; 12 bases fit TRBD2. This CDR3 has 15 amino acids. CDR1 and CDR2 (germline): MNHNS, SASEGT. V trimming: 1 base; J trimming: 4 bases; junction bases outside the gene matches: 0. In DNA, the CDR3 is TGTGCCAGCAGTGAAGGACTAGCGGGAGCAGATACGCAGTATTTT. Its translation: CASSEGLAGADTQYF.

The chain employs TRBV21-1 and TRBJ1-6; the DNA was not used to check the table's D call, TRBD1. TRBV21-1 is shown as a pseudogene. The CDR3 is made up of 16 amino acids. The CDR3 region is CASSRRTGTDNSPLHF. CDR3 bases: TGTGCCAGCAGCAGACGCACCGGGACAGATAATTCACCCCTCCACTTT.

The chain combines TRBV4-1 with TRBJ1-2; TRBD1 matches 8 bases. After removal of 8 bases from V and 11 bases from J, the junction contained 19 bases not matched to a gene. The CDR3 is 15 amino acids. CDR1 and CDR2 (germline): MGHRA, YSYEKL. DNA of the CDR3: TGCGCCAGCCGGCAGGGGGCATCGAGGGGTGGTAGTTACACCTTC. Its translation is CASRQGASRGGSYTF.

The sample holds a few counts of this clone. The chain combines TRBV19 with TRBJ1-5, with D maybe TRBD1 (6 bases). The V gene's germline CDR1 is LNHDA and CDR2 SQIVND (reference sequence). The germline V and J ends were trimmed by 6 bases and 3 bases, with 15 bases remaining between them. The CDR3 is 15 residues long. The CDR3: CASSPSGQFNQPQHF. The CDR3 DNA reads as TGTGCCAGTAGCCCTTCGGGACAATTCAATCAGCCCCAGCATTTT.

The gene calls are TRBV19 and TRBJ1-1; D perhaps matches TRBD1 (5 bases). CDR3 length: 14 residues. CDR1 LNHDA and CDR2 SQIVND come from the germline V gene (reference sequence). V lost 7 bases and J lost 8, with 20 bases in between. In DNA, the CDR3 is TGTGCCAGTACCGATCGCCTGGGGGACTTAGAAGCTTTCTTT. Its translation: CASTDRLGDLEAFF.

The chain couples TRBV28 to TRBJ2-3, with 9 bases identical to TRBD2. The CDR3 extends over 16 amino acids. CDR1 is MDHEN, CDR2 SYDVKM, per germline. The V gene end was trimmed by 4 bases and the J gene end by 4 bases; junction bases not matched to a gene: 9. CDR3 nucleotide sequence: TGTGCCAGCAGTTCTTTAATAGCGGGAGAAGCAGATACGCAGTATTTT. Amino acid sequence: CASSSLIAGEADTQYF.

CDR3 sequence (DNA): TGTGCCAGCAGCTGGGAGGAGCGGGAGCAGTTCTTC. It is translated as CASSWEEREQFF. The V and J genes are TRBV5-4 and TRBJ2-1; D might be TRBD2 (6 bases). The CDR3 has 12 residues. V gave up 3 bases and J gave up 10 bases, with 11 bases separating them. Germline values: CDR1 SGHNT, CDR2 YYREEE (reference sequence).

The chain has TRBV7-5 and TRBJ2-7; the D segment call TRBD2 is taken from the table without a DNA check. TRBV7-5 is reported as a pseudogene. CDR3 length: 15 amino acids. DNA of the CDR3: TGTGTCAGAAGCTTAGAATTGGACTTCACCTACGAGCAGTACTTC. It translates to CVRSLELDFTYEQYF.

The V call is TRBV11-2, the J call TRBJ2-7; TRBD1 matches at 7 bases. This CDR3 comprises 15 residues. Germline CDR1 is SGHAT and CDR2 is FQNNGV. Trimming at V came to 4 bases and at J to 2 bases, leaving 8 bases not matched to a gene. CDR3 nucleotides: TGTGCCAGCAGCTGGATCCGGGACAGAACCTACGAGCAGTACTTC. It encodes CASSWIRDRTYEQYF. The full variable domain, rest sourced from reference TRBV11-2 and TRBJ2-7, is EAGVAQSPRYKIIEKRQSVAFWCNPISGHATLYWYQQILGQGPKLLIQFQNNGVVDDSQLPKDRFSAERLKGVDSTLKIQPAKLEDSAVYLCASSWIRDRTYEQYFGPGTRLTVT.

The genes are TRBV5-1 and TRBJ2-1; 8 nucleotides line up with TRBD1. The germline V gene has CDR1 SGHRS and CDR2 YFSETQ. CDR3 length: 14 residues. Trimming took 0 bases from V and 8 from J; bases not matched to a gene: 4. The CDR3 reads CASSLVQGADEQFF. CDR3 nucleotides: TGCGCCAGCAGCTTGGTCCAGGGGGCGGATGAGCAGTTCTTC.

J is TRBJ2-7 and V is TRBV6-5, with D unclear. Per the germline V gene, CDR1 is MNHEY and CDR2 is SVGAGI. The CDR3 length is 13 residues. V lost 6 bases to trimming and J lost 6 bases, with 15 bases between them. This CDR3 reads CASRLPSSSEQYF. The CDR3 DNA follows: TGTGCCAGCAGGCTACCATCTAGTTCCGAGCAGTACTTC.

J is TRBJ2-2 and V is TRBV28, with 8 bases lining up with TRBD1. J lost 4 bases, V lost 6 bases, and 7 bases had no gene match. Germline V gene data show CDR1 as MDHEN and CDR2 as SYDVKM. The CDR3 runs to 15 residues. CDR3 coding DNA: TGTGCCAGCAGCAGACAGGGGTCGCGCACCGGGGAGCTGTTTTTT. Its protein product is CASSRQGSRTGELFF.

The chain carries TRBV9 and TRBJ2-1, with TRBD1 matching 8 bases. With 3 bases clipped from V and 5 bases from J, the junction kept 13 bases outside the gene matches. CDR3 size: 17 residues. The germline V gene has CDR1 SGDLS and CDR2 YYNGEE. CDR3 nucleotides: TGTGCCAGCAGCGGCCCGACAGGGGAATGGGGAAACAATGAGCAGTTCTTC. Translated: CASSGPTGEWGNNEQFF.

In this sample, this clone turned up a few times. The V gene is TRBV19, the J gene TRBJ1-4; D call uncertain. V was trimmed by 6 bases and J by 8 bases, leaving 7 bases between them. This CDR3 has 11 amino acids. Germline loops: CDR1 LNHDA, CDR2 SQIVND (reference sequence). For the CDR3, the DNA is TGTGCCAGTAGGGAGGTGGAAAAACTGTTTTTT. Amino acids: CASREVEKLFF.

The rearrangement joins TRBV19 to TRBJ2-6, with 8 bases that match TRBD1. The germline gives CDR1 LNHDA, CDR2 SQIVND (reference sequence). With V trimmed by 5 bases and J by 0 bases, 9 bases remained unmatched. The CDR3 covers 18 residues. The CDR3 DNA sequence: TGTGCCAGTAGTCCGTGGACAGGGTACCTCTCTGGGGCCAACGTCCTGACTTTC. This translates into CASSPWTGYLSGANVLTF.

CDR3 sequence reads: CASSQVRESGDEQFF. The CDR3 DNA follows: TGTGCCAGCAGCCAAGTACGGGAGTCTGGGGATGAGCAGTTCTTC. The genes are TRBV3-1 (or the pseudogene TRBV3-2) and TRBJ2-1; perhaps TRBD2 as D (6 bases). The V gene lost 1 base and the J gene lost 8 bases, with 15 bases spanning the gap. This CDR3 has 15 residues. Germline CDR1 is LGHDT and CDR2 is YNNKEL (reference sequence).

The chain uses TRBV24-1 and TRBJ2-1; 7 bases align to TRBD2. V dropped 4 bases and J dropped 0; count of bases not matched to a gene: 17. The length of the CDR3 is 20 residues. Germline CDR1 reads KGHDR; CDR2 reads SFDVKD. The CDR3 is CATSDPTAPTRTSSYNEQFF. In nucleotides, the CDR3 is TGTGCCACCAGTGACCCAACCGCCCCTACTAGGACTAGCTCCTACAATGAGCAGTTCTTC.

This rearrangement joins TRBV27 to TRBJ1-1; TRBD1 is a possible D gene (6 bases). From germline, CDR1 is MNHEY and CDR2 SMNVEV (reference sequence). The V gene lost 5 bases and the J gene lost 11 bases, with 21 bases spanning the gap. This CDR3 is 14 amino acids long. The CDR3: CASSPRLQGVAAFF. The CDR3 nucleotides are TGTGCCAGCAGTCCGCGACTACAGGGAGTTGCGGCTTTCTTT.

Here the CDR3 DNA reads TGTGCCACCAGTGATTTTGGGACTAGCGGCACAGATACGCAGTATTTT. Translating it yields CATSDFGTSGTDTQYF. This sequence joins TRBV24-1 and TRBJ2-3, with TRBD2 matching 10 bases. V was pared by 1 base and J by 1 base, with 1 base of the junction left unmatched. Per the germline V gene, CDR1 is KGHDR and CDR2 is SFDVKD. This CDR3 region has 16 residues.

The chain has TRBV9 and TRBJ2-1, with 13 nucleotides matching TRBD2. Losses at the gene ends were 3 bases for V and 8 bases for J; bases not matched to a gene: 8. Germline CDR1 reads SGDLS; CDR2 reads YYNGEE. The CDR3 runs 16 residues. As DNA, the CDR3 is TGTGCCAGCAGCGAAACCGGGACTAGCGGGGTCTATGAGCAGTTCTTC. Translation: CASSETGTSGVYEQFF.

The gene calls are TRBV4-1 and TRBJ2-3, with 11 bases lining up with TRBD2. Trimming took 1 base from V and 4 from J; bases not matched to a gene: 7. This CDR3 region has 17 residues. The V gene's germline CDR1 is MGHRA and CDR2 YSYEKL. CDR3 sequence: CASSQVPGLAAPDTQYF. As DNA, the CDR3 is TGCGCCAGCAGCCAAGTTCCGGGACTAGCGGCTCCAGATACGCAGTATTTT.

The chain is built from TRBV5-4 and TRBJ2-5; D is perhaps TRBD2 (7 bases). CDR3 length equals 16 residues. Trimming stripped 1 base from V and 5 bases from J, with 18 bases between. The germline V gene has CDR1 SGHNT and CDR2 YYREEE (reference sequence). CDR3 DNA: TGTGCCAGCAGCTTGAGACGGAGGGGGGGCCGGGAGACCCAGTACTTC. This encodes CASSLRRRGGRETQYF.

The chain has TRBV24-1 and TRBJ2-7, with 11 bases lining up with TRBD2. The CDR3 is 16 amino acids. The trim removed 5 bases at V and 2 bases at J, leaving 7 bases unmatched. Germline loops: CDR1 KGHDR, CDR2 SFDVKD. DNA of the CDR3: TGTGCCACCAGTGCCATGACTAGCGGGGTTACCTACGAGCAGTACTTC. Translation: CATSAMTSGVTYEQYF.

The CDR3 bases are TGCGCCAGCAGCCAGTCAGGGGTTAATTCACCCCTCCACTTT. It is translated as CASSQSGVNSPLHF. J is TRBJ1-6 and V is TRBV5-1; a weak D match, TRBD1 (6 bases). The V end was cut by 4 bases, the J end by 6 bases, with 11 bases between. The CDR3 covers 14 residues. Germline CDR1 SGHRS, CDR2 YFSETQ. Supplemented by reference TRBV5-1 and TRBJ1-6, the full variable domain reads KAGVTQTPRYLIKTRGQQVTLSCSPISGHRSVSWYQQTPGQGLQFLFEYFSETQRNKGNFPGRFSGRQFSNSRSEMNVSTLELGDSALYLCASSQSGVNSPLHFGNGTRLTVT.

The V call is TRBV5-6, the J call TRBJ1-1; D gene ambiguous. The CDR3 contains 16 residues. Looked up from germline, CDR1 is SGHDT and CDR2 is YYEEEE. The germline V and J ends were trimmed by 0 bases and 6 bases, with 18 bases remaining between them. For the CDR3, the DNA is TGTGCCAGCAGCTTGGCCCGACGTTTTTACGAGGCTGAAGCTTTCTTT. Encoded protein: CASSLARRFYEAEAFF.

V gene TRBV6-5 combines with J gene TRBJ2-5; 7 nucleotides agree with TRBD2. The J segment lost 5 bases and the V segment lost 4 bases, leaving 4 bases of the junction unmatched. CDR3 length equals 13 residues. CDR1 and CDR2 (germline): MNHEY, SVGAGI. CDR3 protein: CASSSREIETQYF. As DNA, the CDR3 is TGTGCCAGCAGTTCGCGGGAGATTGAGACCCAGTACTTC.

The V call is TRBV5-8, the J call TRBJ2-4; tentative D call: TRBD1 (6 bases). The CDR3 covers 14 residues. Germline values: CDR1 SGHTS, CDR2 YDEGEE. Trimming removed 4 bases at V and 15 bases at J, with 23 bases between. The CDR3 coding sequence is TGTGCCAGCAGCCGTGGACAGCTATCAAATAAGCCGTACTTC. Translation: CASSRGQLSNKPYF.